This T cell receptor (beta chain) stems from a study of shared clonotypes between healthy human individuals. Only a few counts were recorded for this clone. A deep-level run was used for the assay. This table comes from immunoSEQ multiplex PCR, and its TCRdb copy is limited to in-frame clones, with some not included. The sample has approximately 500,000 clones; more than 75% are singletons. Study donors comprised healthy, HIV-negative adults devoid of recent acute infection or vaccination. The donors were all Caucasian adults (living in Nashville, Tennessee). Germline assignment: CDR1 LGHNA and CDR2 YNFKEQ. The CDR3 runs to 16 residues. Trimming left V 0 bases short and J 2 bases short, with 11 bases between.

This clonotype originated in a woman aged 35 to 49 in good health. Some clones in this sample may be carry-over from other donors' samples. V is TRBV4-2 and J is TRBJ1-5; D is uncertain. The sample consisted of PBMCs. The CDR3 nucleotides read TGTGCCAGCAGCCAAGATGGAACTGACGGCAATCAGCCCCAGCATTTT. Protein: CASSQDGTDGNQPQHF.